The 21 T cell receptor beta chains given below trace back to one sample, sequenced in a study of T cell responses to AZD1222 COVID-19 vaccine (dated by TCRdb to 2020 to 2023). Preparation of the library involved the immunoSEQ multiplex PCR assay. Sourced from immuneACCESS, this table was stored by TCRdb with only in-frame sequences that have V and J called. A share of the clones is absent; for the studies checked, an unresolved V gene accounts for under half, and the remainder has no known explanation. The table for this sample lists around 140,000 clones; around nine tenths of them were counted only once. Of the sample, about a tenth falls within the top ten clones. The time point tag for this specimen amounts to: about 28 days (+/-7) after the second vaccine dose. The source material was peripheral blood, sampled 28 days after the second AZD1222 dose. The source is an adult who received the AZD1222 COVID-19 vaccine.

To note about this clone: The sample has other DNA sequences that encode this CDR3 too. The gene calls are TRBV20-1 and TRBJ2-5, with D unclear. The CDR3 totals 11 residues. The V end lost 2 bases, the J end lost 2 bases, and 3 bases lay between the germline ends. Germline V gives CDR1 DFQATT, CDR2 SNEGSKA (reference sequence). The CDR3, as DNA: TGCAGTGCTAGAAATCAAGAGACCCAGTACTTC. Protein product: CSARNQETQYF.

The chain uses TRBV4-1 and TRBJ1-1; D is ambiguous. V was cut by 3 bases and J by 1 base, with 12 bases left in between. The CDR3 is 15 residues long. CDR1 and CDR2 (germline): MGHRA, YSYEKL. In DNA form, the CDR3 reads TGCGCCAGCAGCCATCTCGCGGTGGGGAACACTGAAGCTTTCTTT. Protein sequence: CASSHLAVGNTEAFF.

This clone was detected only once. This chain links TRBV7-9 with TRBJ1-1; 10 nucleotides match TRBD1. The J segment lost 3 bases and the V segment lost 2 bases, leaving 12 bases of the junction unmatched. The germline CDR1 and CDR2 sequences are SEHNR and FQNEAQ (reference sequence). CDR3 size: 18 residues. This CDR3 is CASSLSLRLTGGDTEAFF. CDR3 sequence (DNA): TGTGCCAGCAGCTTATCCCTTCGACTGACAGGGGGCGACACTGAAGCTTTCTTT.

The CDR3 reads CASSLSGADYGYTF. DNA of the CDR3: TGTGCCAGCAGCTTAAGTGGGGCCGACTATGGCTACACCTTC. V is TRBV11-2 and J is TRBJ1-2; perhaps TRBD1 as D (5 bases). This CDR3 has 14 residues. V was cut by 2 bases and J by 3 bases, with 10 bases left in between. Germline V gene data show CDR1 as SGHAT and CDR2 as FQNNGV.

The chain employs TRBV7-9 and TRBJ2-2; TRBD1 matches at 9 bases. V dropped 0 bases and J dropped 3; count of bases not matched to a gene: 2. This CDR3 is 16 amino acids long. Germline assignment: CDR1 SEHNR and CDR2 FQNEAQ (reference sequence). Here the CDR3 reads CASSLARDRDTGELFF. The CDR3 nucleotides read TGTGCCAGCAGCTTAGCGCGGGACAGGGACACCGGGGAGCTGTTTTTT.

The J gene is TRBJ1-2, the V gene TRBV27; D may be TRBD1 (6 bases). V was pared by 5 bases and J by 0 bases, with 13 bases between. The CDR3 extends over 15 amino acids. Germline V gene sequence: CDR1 MNHEY, CDR2 SMNVEV (reference sequence). The CDR3 protein is CASSPQGSPNYGYTF. The CDR3 DNA is TGTGCCAGCAGTCCGCAGGGGTCCCCTAACTATGGCTACACCTTC.

The gene calls are TRBV13 and TRBJ1-1, with a tentative D call TRBD1 (5 bases). The CDR3 consists of 13 residues. Germline V CDR1 and CDR2: PRHDT, FYEKMQ (reference sequence). Deletions cut 4 bases from V and 6 bases from J, with 12 bases between. DNA of the CDR3: TGTGCCAGCAGCTCACCAGGGATAGCTGAAGCTTTCTTT. This encodes CASSSPGIAEAFF.

CDR3 residues: CASSQGLVGNTIYF. The DNA of the CDR3 is TGCGCCAGCAGCCAAGGGCTAGTTGGAAACACCATATATTTT. The J gene is TRBJ1-3, the V gene TRBV4-1, with D unclear. This CDR3 spans 14 amino acids. CDR1 and CDR2 (germline): MGHRA, YSYEKL. V shed 1 base and J shed 3 bases, with 7 bases lying between them.

V gene TRBV5-4 combines with J gene TRBJ2-3; D uncertain. CDR3 size: 14 residues. Trimming shortened V by 3 bases and J by 4 bases, and 12 bases separated the two germline ends. CDR1 is SGHNT, CDR2 YYREEE, per germline (reference sequence). The CDR3 bases are TGTGCCAGCAGCTGGAGCTCCACACCAGATACGCAGTATTTT. This codes for CASSWSSTPDTQYF.

This sequence joins TRBV6-5 and TRBJ1-2, with 8 bases that match TRBD1. The germline CDR1 and CDR2 sequences are MNHEY and SVGAGI. The junction had 9 bases not matched to a gene; V was cut back by 5 bases and J by 7 bases. This CDR3 has 14 amino acids. The CDR3 region is CASSPDRALLGYTF. The CDR3 DNA reads TGTGCCAGCAGTCCGGACAGGGCTCTTCTTGGCTACACCTTC.

This chain connects TRBV6-1 to TRBJ2-3; a weak D match, TRBD2 (5 bases). The V gene lost 1 base and the J gene lost 2 bases, with 7 bases spanning the gap. Germline V gives CDR1 MNHNS, CDR2 SASEGT. The CDR3 is 14 amino acids. The CDR3 region has the DNA TGTGCCAGCAGTGAAGAGGACTCCACAGATACGCAGTATTTT. Amino acid sequence: CASSEEDSTDTQYF.

V and J are TRBV19 and TRBJ1-2; the D is unclear. Trimming left V 4 bases short and J 2 bases short, with 17 bases between. CDR1 LNHDA and CDR2 SQIVND come from the germline V gene (reference sequence). The CDR3 length is 16 residues. In DNA form, the CDR3 reads TGTGCCAGTAGTAGCAGCACGTGGGCGGTAAACTATGGCTACACCTTC. Translation gives CASSSSTWAVNYGYTF.

The J gene is TRBJ2-2, the V gene TRBV6-5, with a possible D match to TRBD1 (5 bases). Trimming stripped 2 bases from V and 5 bases from J, with 12 bases between. Germline V gene data show CDR1 as MNHEY and CDR2 as SVGAGI. CDR3 size: 15 residues. The CDR3 DNA follows: TGTGCCAGCAGTTACGGGGCCCCGCGAACCGGGGAGCTGTTTTTT. Encoded protein: CASSYGAPRTGELFF.

V is TRBV19 and J is TRBJ1-1, with D maybe TRBD1 (6 bases). From germline, CDR1 is LNHDA and CDR2 SQIVND (reference sequence). Trimming stripped 3 bases from V and 1 base from J, with 15 bases between. This CDR3 is 16 amino acids long. The CDR3 nucleotides are TGTGCCAGTAGTATCTCGGGGGGACAATCGAACACTGAAGCTTTCTTT. It yields the protein CASSISGGQSNTEAFF.

The V call is TRBV7-9, the J call TRBJ1-1, with unresolved D. The V end lost 1 base, the J end lost 2 bases, and 5 bases lay between the germline ends. This CDR3 has 13 amino acids. The germline V gene encodes CDR1 SEHNR and CDR2 FQNEAQ (reference sequence). The CDR3 DNA sequence: TGTGCCAGCAGCTTAGAAGCCAACACTGAAGCTTTCTTT. It yields the protein CASSLEANTEAFF.

This chain uses TRBV10-1 with TRBJ1-1; no clear D. The CDR3 runs 14 residues. Germline V gene data show CDR1 as WNHNN and CDR2 as SYGVQD (reference sequence). Trimming pared 2 bases from V and 1 base from J, leaving 8 bases between. The CDR3 spells CASSEGPRNTEAFF. The CDR3 coding sequence is TGCGCCAGCAGTGAGGGGCCCAGGAACACTGAAGCTTTCTTT.

This chain uses TRBV9 with TRBJ2-5; D call uncertain. Looked up from germline, CDR1 is SGDLS and CDR2 is YYNGEE. The CDR3 is 14 residues long. V was shortened by 1 base and J by 4 bases, with 11 bases between the two germline ends. CDR3 nucleotides: TGTGCCAGCAGCGTATTAAGTCTTGGAGAGACCCAGTACTTC. As protein: CASSVLSLGETQYF.

The chain links TRBV6-5 to TRBJ1-6; D not resolved. Germline V gene data show CDR1 as MNHEY and CDR2 as SVGAGI. The CDR3 is made up of 14 amino acids. The V gene lost 10 bases and the J gene lost 4 bases, with 14 bases spanning the gap. The CDR3 DNA follows: TGTGCCACCGCCCGGCGGAAATATAATTCACCCCTCCACTTT. This codes for CATARRKYNSPLHF.

The V gene is TRBV11-3, the J gene TRBJ2-2; D not resolved. This CDR3 comprises 14 residues. Trimming cost V 6 bases and J 4 bases, with 12 bases left between them. CDR1 is SGHNT, CDR2 YENEEA, per germline. Written as DNA, the CDR3 is TGTGCCAGCAGGGCAGATTACGGCACCGGGGAGCTGTTTTTT. It encodes CASRADYGTGELFF. Combining the CDR3 with reference TRBV11-3 and TRBJ2-2 gives the whole variable domain EAGVVQSPRYKIIEKKQPVAFWCNPISGHNTLYWYLQNLGQGPELLIRYENEEAVDDSQLPKDRFSAERLKGVDSTLKIQPAELGDSAVYLCASRADYGTGELFFGEGSRLTVL.

In regard to this clone: One end of the junction is discordant with germline, which a read error may explain. The V and J genes are TRBV30 and TRBJ1-4; TRBD1 agrees at 9 bases. The CDR3 spans 14 residues. CDR1 is GTSNPN and CDR2 is SVGIG in the germline V gene (reference sequence). The CDR3: CAWGKQGAKEKLFF. The CDR3 coding sequence is TGTGCCTGGGGTAAACAGGGGGCTAAGGAAAAACTGTTTTTT.

This clone was seen once. The V and J genes are TRBV6-5 and TRBJ1-5, with a possible D match to TRBD1 (5 bases). V lost 1 base to trimming and J lost 6 bases, with 7 bases between them. Germline V gene sequence: CDR1 MNHEY, CDR2 SVGAGI. The CDR3 totals 13 residues. CDR3 protein: CASSYFGGQPQHF. In DNA form, the CDR3 reads TGTGCCAGCAGTTACTTCGGGGGTCAGCCCCAGCATTTT.